The present T cell receptor (beta chain) was sequenced within a study of post-analysis software for immune sequencing data. The wider study: Relapsing-remitting, secondary progressive and progressive-relapsing courses of multiple sclerosis were included.

On this clonotype itself: What it recognizes is unknown. One end of the junction does not line up with germline, which may come from a read error.

Unique-molecular-identifier-tagged TCR beta cDNA libraries were used. TCRdb called the PCR reads again in MiXCR, with one record for every CDR3 protein. The sample holds roughly 650,000 distinct CDR3 sequences, 59% seen once. The length of the CDR3 is 13 residues. Germline CDR1 SQVTM, CDR2 ANQGSEA. Overall study findings and caveats: Among roughly 5 TRBV segments more frequent in patients than controls were TRBV5-6, TRBV5-1 and TRBV20-1.

Source material: blood. The chain joins TRBV29-1 to TRBJ1-2, with D hard to call. The sequence was collected from a girl aged 2 to 10 with multiple sclerosis. CDR3 sequence (DNA): TGCAGCGTGGAAGTGACGGGAGTGGGTGGCTACACCTTC. Protein: CSVEVTGVGGYTF.